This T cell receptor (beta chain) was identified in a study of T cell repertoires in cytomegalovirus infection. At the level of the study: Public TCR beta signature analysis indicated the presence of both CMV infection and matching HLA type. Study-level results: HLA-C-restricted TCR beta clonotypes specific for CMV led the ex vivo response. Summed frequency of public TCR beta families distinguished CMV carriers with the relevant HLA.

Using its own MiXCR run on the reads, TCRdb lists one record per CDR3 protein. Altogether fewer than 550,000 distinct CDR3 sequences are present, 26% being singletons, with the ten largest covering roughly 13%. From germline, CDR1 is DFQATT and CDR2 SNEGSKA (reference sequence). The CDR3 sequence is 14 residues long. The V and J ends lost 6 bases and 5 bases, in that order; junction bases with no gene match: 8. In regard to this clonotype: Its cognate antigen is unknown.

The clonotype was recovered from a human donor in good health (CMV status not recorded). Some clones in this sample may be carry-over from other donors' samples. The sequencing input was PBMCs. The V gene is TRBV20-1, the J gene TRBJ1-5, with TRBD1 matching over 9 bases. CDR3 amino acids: CSAGTGSSHQPQHF. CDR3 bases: TGCAGTGCCGGGACAGGGAGTTCGCATCAGCCCCAGCATTTT.